Listed below are T cell receptor beta chains from one sample, sequenced in a study of blood T cells in healthy people across ages. TCRdb reprocessed the 5' RACE reads via MiXCR and lists one record per CDR3 protein. The sample includes some 700,000 distinct CDR3 sequences, roughly 44% seen only once; the top ten take 20% to 25%. The sample taken for sequencing was blood. These receptors were obtained from a woman aged 55-69 years in good health. CDR3s include the opening cysteine and the closing phenylalanine or tryptophan. Each record gives: clone size, V gene, D gene, J gene, CDR3 DNA, CDR3 protein. D genes are given only for firm matches. Clone size appears in some rows only: once, few, many, or a class for an expanded clone.

abundance: NA; v_gene: TRBV12-3/TRBV12-4; d_gene: TRBD1; j_gene: TRBJ1-2; CDR3nt: TGTGCCAGCACTTACCAACGGGACAGGGATCAGAATGGCTACACCTTC; CDR3aa: CASTYQRDRDQNGYTF
abundance: NA; v_gene: TRBV3-1; d_gene: NA; j_gene: TRBJ2-7; CDR3nt: TGTGCCAGCAGCCACGGAGAGTCCCAGTACTTC; CDR3aa: CASSHGESQYF
abundance: few; v_gene: TRBV20-1; d_gene: NA; j_gene: TRBJ2-7; CDR3nt: TGCAGTGCTAGTGTGGACAGCCCCTACGAGCAGTACTTC; CDR3aa: CSASVDSPYEQYF
abundance: few; v_gene: TRBV20-1; d_gene: NA; j_gene: TRBJ2-7; CDR3nt: TGCAGTGCTAGAGATATTTTAACGGTGAGCTCCTACGAGCAGTACTTC; CDR3aa: CSARDILTVSSYEQYF
abundance: few; v_gene: TRBV5-1; d_gene: TRBD2; j_gene: TRBJ2-3; CDR3nt: TGCGCCAGCAGCTTCTGGCGGGAGGGCCGGACAGATACGCAGTATTTT; CDR3aa: CASSFWREGRTDTQYF
abundance: NA; v_gene: TRBV29-1; d_gene: NA; j_gene: TRBJ2-5; CDR3nt: TGCAGCGTTGTAACTATCCAAGAGACCCAGTACTTC; CDR3aa: CSVVTIQETQYF
abundance: NA; v_gene: TRBV7-7; d_gene: TRBD1; j_gene: TRBJ2-3; CDR3nt: TGTGCCAGCAGCTCCGGGACAGGGATAGATACGCAGTATTTT; CDR3aa: CASSSGTGIDTQYF
abundance: NA; v_gene: TRBV9; d_gene: TRBD2; j_gene: TRBJ2-5; CDR3nt: TGTGCCAGCAGCGTAGCGGGACTAGCGCATGAGCGGTACTTC; CDR3aa: CASSVAGLAHERYF
abundance: NA; v_gene: TRBV20-1; d_gene: NA; j_gene: TRBJ2-7; CDR3nt: TGCAGTGCTAGAGATAGACGGGGCCTCTCCTACGAGCAGTACTTC; CDR3aa: CSARDRRGLSYEQYF
abundance: many; v_gene: TRBV10-3; d_gene: NA; j_gene: TRBJ2-1; CDR3nt: TGTGCCATCAGACAGGCCGGCGGGAATGAGCAGTTCTTC; CDR3aa: CAIRQAGGNEQFF
abundance: NA; v_gene: TRBV20-1; d_gene: TRBD2; j_gene: TRBJ2-7; CDR3nt: TGCAGTGCTACGAGCGGGAGAATAGAGTACGAGCAGTACTTC; CDR3aa: CSATSGRIEYEQYF
abundance: NA; v_gene: TRBV13; d_gene: NA; j_gene: TRBJ2-3; CDR3nt: TGTGCCAGCAGCTTAGAAGGATCAGATACGCAGTATTTT; CDR3aa: CASSLEGSDTQYF
abundance: NA; v_gene: TRBV21-1; d_gene: NA; j_gene: TRBJ2-1; CDR3nt: TGTGCCAGCAGCAATTGGAGACATGAGCAGTTCTTC; CDR3aa: CASSNWRHEQFF
abundance: NA; v_gene: TRBV7-2; d_gene: NA; j_gene: TRBJ2-7; CDR3nt: TGTGCCAGCAGCCCGACAACAGGTTTTTCCTACGAGCAGTACTTC; CDR3aa: CASSPTTGFSYEQYF
abundance: once; v_gene: TRBV29-1; d_gene: TRBD1; j_gene: TRBJ2-5; CDR3nt: TGCAGCGCCCCCTCCGGACAGGGAGAGACCCAGTACTTC; CDR3aa: CSAPSGQGETQYF
abundance: once; v_gene: TRBV4-2; d_gene: TRBD2; j_gene: TRBJ2-1; CDR3nt: TGTGCCAGCAGCCGACAAACCGGACTAGCGGGTGCTGTGTACGATGAGCAGTTCTTC; CDR3aa: CASSRQTGLAGAVYDEQFF
abundance: NA; v_gene: TRBV5-1; d_gene: TRBD2; j_gene: TRBJ2-5; CDR3nt: TGCGCCAGCAGCTCTAGCGGGGGGGCCAGTGCAGAGACCCAGTACTTC; CDR3aa: CASSSSGGASAETQYF
abundance: NA; v_gene: TRBV2; d_gene: NA; j_gene: TRBJ2-1; CDR3nt: TGTGCCAGCAGCATGGACTTCACCTCCTACAATGAGCAGTTCTTC; CDR3aa: CASSMDFTSYNEQFF
abundance: NA; v_gene: TRBV28; d_gene: NA; j_gene: TRBJ2-3; CDR3nt: TGTGCCACTACGTCGGATACGCAGTATTTT; CDR3aa: CATTSDTQYF
abundance: NA; v_gene: TRBV9; d_gene: TRBD2; j_gene: TRBJ2-5; CDR3nt: TGTGCCAGCAGCGTAATGAGCGGGGGCTTACAAGAGACCCAGTACTTC; CDR3aa: CASSVMSGGLQETQYF
abundance: many; v_gene: TRBV29-1; d_gene: NA; j_gene: TRBJ2-3; CDR3nt: TGCAGCGTGATTGAAGGGGTAGATACGCAGTATTTT; CDR3aa: CSVIEGVDTQYF
abundance: few; v_gene: TRBV28; d_gene: TRBD2; j_gene: TRBJ2-1; CDR3nt: TGTGCCAGCAGCACTATGACTAGCGGAACCTACAATGAGCAGTTCTTC; CDR3aa: CASSTMTSGTYNEQFF